The text below deals with one TCR beta chain. The antigen it binds to is not known. Base qualities are not at hand, and no much larger clone is one base apart. These data originate in a study of blood T cell repertoires in COVID-19 (dated by TCRdb to about 2020). About the full investigation: Samples from collaborators originated in the United States, Italy and Spain and spanned both the acute and convalescent phases of COVID-19. The prospective study material was composed of cDNA or gDNA derived from T cells, B-cell-depleted T cells, or PBMCs. Subjects who had been exposed to COVID-19, were actively infected with it, or had recovered from it provided the deeply sampled blood TCRbeta repertoires that made up the dataset. The repertoires were made available in a free public database intended to serve as a resource for research on the immune response to SARS-CoV-2. The samples were drawn from the first 160 participants of the ongoing ImmuneRACE study and from 1,254 subjects provided by 6 global collaborators. Nearly every sample came with metadata listing a de-identified subject ID, COVID-19 status, age in years and sex. HLA class I and class II types, where available, came from metadata supplied by the sample provider rather than from assay-based typing.

What the work shows at the level of the full study, not this receptor alone: Clinical and demographic metadata were provided uncurated, with the amount varying by source and participant.

Each collaborating institution followed its own protocols to collect whole blood in K2EDTA tubes. Collaborator samples were shipped for TCRbeta analysis as frozen whole blood, isolated PBMCs, or DNA extracted from either sample type. V and J are truncated by 4 bases and 6 bases respectively, leaving an intervening sequence of 17 bases. The CDR3 spans 15 residues, from the cysteine through the phenylalanine. Only the CDR3 part of the read is kept: 45 bases, read in frame from the first base. From a lookup of the germline V gene, CDR1 and CDR2 are MGHRA and YSYEKL. TCRbeta CDR3 regions were amplified from genomic DNA using the immunoSEQ Assay, a bias-controlled multiplex PCR. In the paper's pipeline: Within the assay, amplification of reference gene primers was used to estimate how many nucleated cells each sample contained. To quantify the absolute abundance of each unique TCRbeta CDR3 rearrangement, sequence reads were collapsed and filtered. For each sample, productive Simpson clonality was calculated as the square root of Simpson's diversity index over productive rearrangements. TCRdb holds this immuneACCESS table with in-frame rearrangements only. Some clones are missing; in checked studies, unresolved V genes explain under half, and the rest has no known cause. The V and J calls and the clone size are those of that table, but D and trimming were determined from the DNA. Present in this sample are more than 75,000 clones, around 89% of which were seen just once. In total, the top ten clones hold around 4.9% of the sample.

The sequence links TRBV4-1 to TRBJ2-3, with a tentative D gene TRBD2 over 7 matching bases. This sequence was found in a woman of 80 years or more with active COVID-19. The sample comprised peripheral blood. The CDR3 protein: CASSRLALGGDTQYF. Read as DNA, the sequence is TGCGCCAGCAGCCGACTAGCCCTAGGGGGGGATACGCAGTATTTT.